The 13 T cell receptor beta chains given below trace back to one sample, sequenced in a study of blood T cell repertoires in COVID-19. Some clones are missing from TCRdb's copy, which holds only in-frame ones; the method was immunoSEQ multiplex PCR. The profile covers roughly 29,000 clones, with approximately 81% appearing a single time and about 10% taken by the ten largest. The specimen sequenced was peripheral blood. Source of these receptors: a man aged 80 or over with active COVID-19.

The chain carries TRBV10-2 and TRBJ1-4; 10 bases align to TRBD1. CDR3 length: 14 residues. Trimming took 4 bases from V and 6 from J; bases not matched to a gene: 2. The germline CDR1 and CDR2 sequences are WSHSY and SAAADI. Here the CDR3 DNA reads TGCGCCAGCAGTGCGACAGGGGGCCATGAAAAACTGTTTTTT. Translating it yields CASSATGGHEKLFF.

The chain combines TRBV5-4 with TRBJ2-1, with D possibly matching TRBD2 (5 bases). The CDR3 has 15 amino acids. The V end was cut by 0 bases, the J end by 6 bases, with 13 bases between. Germline V CDR1 and CDR2: SGHNT, YYREEE (reference sequence). CDR3 in DNA: TGTGCCAGCAGCTTGGCCTCTGGGAGAGGCAATGAGCAGTTCTTC. It translates to CASSLASGRGNEQFF.

This rearrangement joins TRBV29-1 to TRBJ1-1; 11 bases agree with TRBD1. The CDR3 loop spans 14 amino acids. J was trimmed by 1 base and V by 8 bases; bases with no gene match: 6. The germline V gene has CDR1 SQVTM and CDR2 ANQGSEA. CDR3 in DNA: TGCAGCTCACATGGACAGGGGGCGAACACTGAAGCTTTCTTT. Translating gives CSSHGQGANTEAFF.

This clone was counted only a few times. The chain is built from TRBV27 and TRBJ1-1; D is undetermined. Germline loops: CDR1 MNHEY, CDR2 SMNVEV (reference sequence). CDR3 length equals 13 residues. The V gene lost 4 bases and the J gene lost 0 bases, with 6 bases spanning the gap. This CDR3 reads CASSSRMNTEAFF. In DNA form, the CDR3 reads TGTGCCAGCAGTTCCAGAATGAACACTGAAGCTTTCTTT.

V is TRBV7-7 and J is TRBJ2-5; 11 positions match TRBD1. The CDR3 runs to 16 residues. The ends lost 3 bases at V and 1 base at J; junction bases unmatched: 4. The V gene's germline CDR1 is SSHAT and CDR2 FNYEAQ (reference sequence). In nucleotides, the CDR3 is TGTGCCAGCAGCTTCGGGGGGACAGGGGGCCAAGAGACCCAGTACTTC. Translated, it gives CASSFGGTGGQETQYF.

The rearrangement links TRBV4-1 to TRBJ2-5; D not resolved. The germline V gene encodes CDR1 MGHRA and CDR2 YSYEKL. V lost 0 bases and J lost 9, with 17 bases in between. CDR3 length: 15 residues. The CDR3 here is CASSQDSFTARAQYF. Here the CDR3 DNA reads TGCGCCAGCAGCCAAGATTCGTTTACCGCCCGGGCCCAGTACTTC.

This clone showed up just once. The V and J genes are TRBV5-1 and TRBJ1-6; D may be TRBD1 (6 bases). Germline CDR1 SGHRS, CDR2 YFSETQ. The CDR3 loop spans 18 amino acids. Trimming shortened V by 2 bases and J by 0 bases, and 15 bases separated the two germline ends. The CDR3 reads CASSLGQSLSSYNSPLHF. CDR3 DNA: TGCGCCAGCAGCTTAGGACAGAGCTTGAGCTCCTATAATTCACCCCTCCACTTT.

The chain uses TRBV10-3 and TRBJ1-1; TRBD1 aligns across 9 bases. V lost 4 bases and J lost 1; bases outside the gene matches: 4. The CDR3 consists of 15 residues. CDR1 is ENHRY, CDR2 SYGVKD, per germline. The DNA of the CDR3 is TGTGCCATCAGTGTTAGGACAGGGGAGAACACTGAAGCTTTCTTT. As protein: CAISVRTGENTEAFF.

The count of this clone is one. V is TRBV2 and J is TRBJ2-4, with TRBD1 matching over 9 bases. Losses at the gene ends were 9 bases for V and 8 bases for J; bases not matched to a gene: 8. From germline, CDR1 is SNHLY and CDR2 FYNNEI. The CDR3 has 13 residues. The DNA for the CDR3 is TGTGCCAGAGCCGCGGGACAGGGTGACATTCAGTACTTC. Translating it yields CARAAGQGDIQYF.

The chain recombines TRBV7-8 with TRBJ2-2; tentatively, D is TRBD1 (6 bases). CDR1 SGHVS and CDR2 FQNEAQ come from the germline V gene. The CDR3 sequence is 15 residues long. V lost 1 base and J lost 6, with 12 bases in between. The CDR3, as DNA: TGTGCCAGCAGCTTAGTGGCAGGGGCGGCCGGGGAGCTGTTTTTT. It encodes CASSLVAGAAGELFF.

The V and J genes are TRBV5-1 and TRBJ2-3; weak D call: TRBD2 (5 bases). Germline loops: CDR1 SGHRS, CDR2 YFSETQ. Trimming removed 4 bases at V and 8 bases at J, with 11 bases between. This CDR3 has 12 amino acids. DNA of the CDR3: TGCGCCAGCAGCCGCCGAGAGGGTACGCAGTATTTT. Its protein product is CASSRREGTQYF.

This chain connects TRBV7-8 to TRBJ2-3; no firm D call. CDR1 SGHVS and CDR2 FQNEAQ come from the germline V gene. Trimming removed 5 bases at V and 6 bases at J, with 12 bases between. The length of the CDR3 is 13 residues. In nucleotides, the CDR3 is TGTGCCAGCAGCCCCCCCCCTTTGGATACGCAGTATTTT. It encodes CASSPPPLDTQYF.

The V gene is TRBV19, the J gene TRBJ2-5; 10 nucleotides agree with TRBD1. The trim removed 4 bases at V and 5 bases at J, leaving 10 bases unmatched. This CDR3 is 16 amino acids long. Germline-derived CDR1 and CDR2 are LNHDA and SQIVND (reference sequence). The CDR3 spells CASSREKGQGIETQYF. The DNA for the CDR3 is TGTGCCAGTAGTAGAGAGAAGGGACAGGGGATTGAGACCCAGTACTTC.